A selection of T cell receptor beta chains follows, all from one sample in a study of blood T cell repertoires in COVID-19. The method was immunoSEQ multiplex PCR; TCRdb's version includes in-frame clones alone and lacks a portion of them. The repertoire holds roughly 200,000 clones, with 70% to 90% as singletons. Sequencing was carried out using peripheral blood. The source of these receptors is a human donor with active or convalescent COVID-19. The donor label of this sample is uncertain. Each CDR3 is given with its conserved first and last residue. A D gene is named only where the DNA matches it firmly. Size is stated for part of the rows, as once, few or many counts, or as a class when the clone is expanded.

>TRBD2|TRBV3-1/TRBV3-2|.|TRBJ2-1
CASSRPSGRANEQFF
TGTGCCAGCAGCCGTCCTAGCGGGAGGGCTAATGAGCAGTTCTTC
>.|TRBV9|.|TRBJ2-1
CASSVDGGHYNEQFF
TGTGCCAGCAGCGTAGACGGGGGGCATTACAATGAGCAGTTCTTC
>.|TRBV7-9|.|TRBJ2-5
CASSPPGIAETQYF
TGTGCCAGCAGCCCACCCGGGATAGCGGAGACCCAGTACTTC
>.|TRBV2|.|TRBJ1-2
CASSEAGGARYGYTF
TGTGCCAGCAGTGAAGCGGGAGGGGCACGGTATGGCTACACCTTC
>.|TRBV12-3/TRBV12-4|once|TRBJ2-1
CASSFRNNEQFF
TGTGCCAGCAGTTTCAGGAACAATGAGCAGTTCTTC
>TRBD2|TRBV5-1|.|TRBJ2-2
CASSVSGTSGPNTGELFF
TGCGCCAGCAGCGTGTCCGGGACTAGCGGTCCGAACACCGGGGAGCTGTTTTTT
>.|TRBV6-4|once|TRBJ2-1
CASSSGVVGNEQFF
TGTGCCAGCAGTTCCGGGGTGGTGGGCAATGAGCAGTTCTTC
>TRBD2|TRBV6-2/TRBV6-3|.|TRBJ2-6
CASSYGWTRASGANVLTF
TGTGCCAGCAGTTACGGATGGACTAGGGCCTCTGGGGCCAACGTCCTGACTTTC
>TRBD2|TRBV7-9|.|TRBJ2-7
CASSPGAGPYEQYF
TGTGCCAGCAGCCCAGGAGCGGGACCCTACGAGCAGTACTTC
>.|TRBV28|.|TRBJ2-3
CASSFPFREDTQYF
TGTGCCAGCAGTTTCCCTTTCCGGGAAGATACGCAGTATTTT
>.|TRBV2|.|TRBJ1-5
CASRGEGQPQHF
TGTGCCAGCAGGGGGGAGGGACAGCCCCAGCATTTT
>TRBD2|TRBV27|.|TRBJ2-2
CASSLGGVGTGELFF
TGTGCCAGCAGTCTCGGGGGGGTTGGCACCGGGGAGCTGTTTTTT
>TRBD1|TRBV7-9|.|TRBJ2-3
CASSLDRGTDTQYF
TGTGCCAGCAGCCTGGACAGGGGAACAGATACGCAGTATTTT